In this sample, the clone carrying this T cell receptor (beta chain) turned up once. Its antigen is unknown. Primers included in the PCR were 60 Vbeta and 13 Jbeta primers. This table comes from immunoSEQ multiplex PCR, and its TCRdb copy is limited to in-frame clones, with some not included. The table lists 90,000 to 120,000 clones, less than 85% of them singletons. The CDR3 totals 13 residues. The germline V and J ends were trimmed by 2 bases and 8 bases, with 11 bases remaining between them. Germline loops: CDR1 MDHEN, CDR2 SYDVKM. The sample belongs to a study of cytomegalovirus exposure and HLA in healthy donors. Study-level background: Earlier work reported approximately 110 million unique TCR beta sequences from 150 million to 200 million T cells.

Study results and limitations: Earlier analysis found most TCR beta V segments productive about 90% or about 30% of the time. Later analysis showed most CMV-associated TCR beta chains appearing HLA-restricted.

The gene calls are TRBV28 and TRBJ2-3, with no clear D. This TCR was recovered from a man in his late teens or twenties in good health and CMV-seronegative. The source material was PBMCs. The CDR3 nucleotides are TGTGCCAGCAGTTTAAAGGCGATAGCTACGCAGTATTTT. This gives the protein CASSLKAIATQYF.